The 3 T cell receptor beta chains below come from one sample, sequenced in a study of CD8 T cells in Susac syndrome. Random-hexamer reverse transcription was applied to about 0.5 to 1 ug RNA. TCRdb independently ran MiXCR on the immunoSEQ multiplex PCR reads; one entry per CDR3 protein. The table has about 400,000 distinct CDR3 sequences, 85% seen once; the top ten hold more than 0.09%. Sequencing was carried out using CD8+ T cells from PBMCs. Receptor source: a human donor with multiple sclerosis.

This chain joins TRBV4-2 and TRBJ1-2; TRBD1 matches 7 bases. The CDR3 is 17 amino acids. The germline V gene has CDR1 LGHNA and CDR2 YNFKEQ. The junction had 14 bases not matched to a gene; V was cut back by 1 base and J by 6 bases. The CDR3 region is CASSQVGETGLSDGYTF. In nucleotides, the CDR3 is TGTGCCAGCAGCCAAGTCGGTGAGACAGGGCTCTCTGATGGCTACACCTTC.

The chain couples TRBV14 to TRBJ1-1; 8 bases fit TRBD1. This CDR3 is built from 13 residues. V gave up 10 bases and J gave up 2 bases; unmatched junction bases: 6. Germline V gene lookup returns CDR1 SGHDN and CDR2 FVKESK. The CDR3 nucleotides read TGTGCCAAGGACAGGGTTGACAACACTGAAGCTTTCTTT. Translated: CAKDRVDNTEAFF.

The chain combines TRBV19 with TRBJ2-2, with a tentative D call TRBD1 (7 bases). CDR1 and CDR2 (germline): LNHDA, SQIVND (reference sequence). V shed 0 bases and J shed 4 bases, with 12 bases lying between them. This CDR3 is built from 16 residues. The CDR3 is CASSIEPGGITGELFF. The CDR3 nucleotides are TGTGCCAGTAGTATAGAACCAGGGGGGATCACCGGGGAGCTGTTTTTT. Drawing the rest from reference TRBV19 and TRBJ2-2, the complete variable domain is DGGITQSPKYLFRKEGQNVTLSCEQNLNHDAMYWYRQDPGQGLRLIYYSQIVNDFQKGDIAEGYSVSREKKESFPLTVTSAQKNPTAFYLCASSIEPGGITGELFFGEGSRLTVL.